One and the same sample provided the 25 T cell receptor beta chains below, sequenced in a study of identical twins. TCRdb reprocessed the 5' RACE reads via MiXCR and lists one record per CDR3 protein. Among 350,000 or so distinct CDR3 sequences, 10% to 15% were seen once, and the ten largest hold about 7%. This same sample was also taken into another study, of yellow fever vaccine responses in identical twins.

Sequenced input: CD8+ T cells sorted from blood. These receptors were taken from a woman between 18 and 29 years old in good health.

This chain joins TRBV27 and TRBJ2-1; perhaps TRBD2 as D (5 bases). The CDR3 covers 14 residues. CDR1 and CDR2 from the germline V gene are MNHEY and SMNVEV (reference sequence). The V gene lost 6 bases and the J gene lost 8 bases, with 17 bases spanning the gap. The CDR3 region has the DNA TGTGCCAGCAGCCCTCGGTGGGAGATCGATGAGCAGTTCTTC. Its translation: CASSPRWEIDEQFF.

This clonotype was counted only a few times. The chain uses TRBV3-1 and TRBJ2-1, with D unresolved. The CDR3 covers 17 residues. The germline CDR1 and CDR2 sequences are LGHDT and YNNKEL (reference sequence). V lost 0 bases to trimming and J lost 7 bases, with 19 bases between them. CDR3 DNA: TGTGCCAGCAGCCAAGATTCGTCTCCCCCGATGACAAATGAGCAGTTCTTC. It codes for CASSQDSSPPMTNEQFF.

This rearrangement joins TRBV24-1 to TRBJ2-1; 8 bases map to TRBD2. The ends lost 2 bases at V and 0 bases at J; junction bases unmatched: 8. Germline lookup yields CDR1 KGHDR and CDR2 SFDVKD. CDR3 length: 18 residues. The CDR3 reads CATSDSGVAGSSYNEQFF. The CDR3 coding sequence is TGTGCCACCAGTGATTCGGGGGTAGCGGGGAGCTCCTACAATGAGCAGTTCTTC.

This clonotype has a handful of counts. The V call is TRBV6-2 or TRBV6-3, the J call TRBJ1-4, with no clear D. Between the trimmed V and J ends, which lost 5 bases and 8 bases, there was a span of 12 bases. Per germline, CDR1 MNHEY and CDR2 SVGEGT. The CDR3 totals 13 residues. CDR3 DNA sequence: TGTGCCAGCAGTGCCTTAGAGGAGGAAAAACTGTTTTTT. It codes for CASSALEEEKLFF.

A few counts support this clonotype. The J gene is TRBJ2-5, the V gene TRBV27; D remains unclear. V shed 2 bases and J shed 4 bases, with 8 bases lying between them. CDR1 MNHEY and CDR2 SMNVEV come from the germline V gene (reference sequence). This CDR3 is 13 amino acids long. The CDR3 region is CASSLNSAETQYF. CDR3 in DNA: TGTGCCAGCAGTTTAAACAGCGCAGAGACCCAGTACTTC.

J is TRBJ2-1 and V is TRBV4-1; D remains unclear. V shed 0 bases and J shed 8 bases, with 5 bases lying between them. The germline V gene encodes CDR1 MGHRA and CDR2 YSYEKL. This CDR3 has 12 residues. The CDR3 loop reads CASSQDLDEQFF. The CDR3 coding sequence is TGCGCCAGCAGCCAAGATTTAGATGAGCAGTTCTTC.

This clonotype was picked up a small number of times. J is TRBJ2-1 and V is TRBV20-1; 7 nucleotides align to TRBD1. The V gene's germline CDR1 is DFQATT and CDR2 SNEGSKA (reference sequence). J gave up 3 bases and V 1 base, and 3 bases lay outside the gene matches. The length of the CDR3 is 14 residues. The CDR3 loop is CSARVQGHYNEQFF. Written as DNA, the CDR3 is TGCAGTGCTAGAGTACAGGGGCACTACAATGAGCAGTTCTTC.

This rearrangement joins TRBV29-1 to TRBJ2-7; D is tentatively TRBD1 or TRBD2 (6 bases each). The CDR3 is 13 amino acids. V was cut by 5 bases and J by 2 bases, with 13 bases left in between. Germline values: CDR1 SQVTM, CDR2 ANQGSEA. The CDR3 protein is CSVRGAVTYEQYF. CDR3 nucleotides: TGCAGCGTTAGGGGGGCCGTTACCTACGAGCAGTACTTC.

V and J are TRBV18 and TRBJ2-1, with 8 nucleotides matching TRBD2. Germline CDR1 KGHSH, CDR2 LQKENI. J was trimmed by 6 bases and V by 2 bases; bases with no gene match: 6. The CDR3 consists of 15 residues. The CDR3 sequence: CASSPSAGGGNEQFF. CDR3 bases: TGTGCCAGCTCACCATCGGCGGGGGGTGGCAATGAGCAGTTCTTC.

The V call is TRBV7-2, the J call TRBJ2-1; TRBD2 matches at 7 bases. Germline V gene lookup returns CDR1 SGHTA and CDR2 FQGNSA. CDR3 length: 13 residues. V shed 7 bases, J shed 8 bases, and the junction held 8 bases outside the gene matches. CDR3 sequence: CASTGDYFYEQFF. CDR3 sequence (DNA): TGTGCCAGCACGGGGGACTATTTCTATGAGCAGTTCTTC.

This chain uses TRBV15 with TRBJ2-1; 9 bases match TRBD2. Germline CDR1 reads LNHNV; CDR2 reads YYDKDF (reference sequence). The CDR3 has 14 residues. J was trimmed by 3 bases and V by 6 bases; bases with no gene match: 3. The CDR3 sequence: CATSKTSGYNEQFF. Written as DNA, the CDR3 is TGTGCCACCAGTAAGACTAGCGGCTACAATGAGCAGTTCTTC.

This clonotype was seen repeatedly, ten times or more. This sequence joins TRBV4-2 and TRBJ2-7, with TRBD2 identical over 9 bases. Germline assignment: CDR1 LGHNA and CDR2 YNFKEQ. The CDR3 contains 16 residues. Germline trimming cut 0 bases from V and 3 bases from J; bases unmatched to any gene: 6. DNA of the CDR3: TGTGCCAGCAGCCAAGAATGGGCTAGCGGGAACTACGAGCAGTACTTC. Its protein is CASSQEWASGNYEQYF.

V and J are TRBV12-3 or TRBV12-4 and TRBJ2-1, with 7 bases matching TRBD2. The CDR3 covers 18 residues. The V gene end was trimmed by 4 bases and the J gene end by 6 bases; junction bases not matched to a gene: 18. CDR3 residues: CASSSVGGATQALNEQFF. CDR3 nucleotides: TGTGCCAGCAGTTCAGTGGGAGGGGCAACCCAGGCCCTCAATGAGCAGTTCTTC.

This clonotype was seen only a few times. The rearrangement links TRBV18 to TRBJ2-7; D not resolved. Germline lookup yields CDR1 KGHSH and CDR2 LQKENI. V was pared by 3 bases and J by 2 bases, with 14 bases between. CDR3 size: 15 residues. CDR3 nucleotides: TGTGCCAGCTCACCCTTAGAGTCAGACACCTACGAGCAGTACGTC. As protein: CASSPLESDTYEQYV.

This clonotype was picked up a small number of times. V is TRBV6-1 and J is TRBJ2-1; D remains ambiguous. This CDR3 has 14 amino acids. CDR1 MNHNS and CDR2 SASEGT come from the germline V gene. The V and J ends lost 3 bases and 3 bases respectively, with 9 bases between them. The CDR3 region is CASSDWQYYNEQFF. In DNA, the CDR3 is TGTGCCAGCAGTGACTGGCAGTACTACAATGAGCAGTTCTTC.

V gene TRBV20-1 combines with J gene TRBJ2-7; 9 bases fit TRBD1. V was clipped by 0 bases and J by 4 bases; unmatched bases: 7. This CDR3 contains 15 residues. Germline V gene sequence: CDR1 DFQATT, CDR2 SNEGSKA (reference sequence). The CDR3 sequence is CSARETNRGRYEQYV. CDR3 DNA: TGCAGTGCTAGAGAAACAAACAGGGGGCGATACGAGCAGTACGTC.

This clonotype has just a few counts. At one boundary the junction diverges from the germline segment, which might be a read error. The chain has TRBV20-1 and TRBJ2-7; 7 nucleotides agree with TRBD1. Germline V gene sequence: CDR1 DFQATT, CDR2 SNEGSKA (reference sequence). The CDR3 length is 13 residues. As DNA, the CDR3 is TGCAGTGCTGGAGAGGGACAGACCTACGAGCAGTACTTC. Translated: CSAGEGQTYEQYF.

Only a few counts were recorded for this clonotype. J is TRBJ1-6 and V is TRBV12-3 or TRBV12-4, with 8 positions matching TRBD1. J was trimmed by 7 bases and V by 5 bases; bases with no gene match: 7. The CDR3 runs to 15 residues. CDR3 loop: CASSATGGRNSPLHF. The DNA of the CDR3 is TGTGCCAGCAGTGCAACAGGGGGTCGCAATTCACCCCTCCACTTT.

This clonotype showed up just a few times. V and J are TRBV25-1 and TRBJ2-5; TRBD1 matches at 7 bases. CDR1 MGHDK and CDR2 SYGVNS come from the germline V gene. The CDR3 runs 14 residues. V was pared by 1 base and J by 1 base, with 0 bases of the junction left unmatched. The DNA of the CDR3 is TGTGCCAGCAGTGAATGGGACAGCCAAGAGACCCAGTACTTC. It is translated as CASSEWDSQETQYF.

This chain connects TRBV20-1 to TRBJ2-7, with unresolved D. Germline values: CDR1 DFQATT, CDR2 SNEGSKA (reference sequence). This CDR3 comprises 9 residues. The ends were cut back, 3 bases at V and 6 bases at J, with 3 bases in the middle. The CDR3 loop is CSARVEQYF. The DNA for the CDR3 is TGCAGTGCTAGGGTCGAGCAGTACTTC.

This clonotype was seen more than once but under ten times. The CDR3 region is CASSNTGGGNTIYF. CDR3 DNA sequence: TGTGCCAGCAGCAATACAGGGGGGGGAAACACCATATATTTT. The genes are TRBV7-6 and TRBJ1-3; 8 bases align to TRBD1. The CDR3 is made up of 14 amino acids. The germline gives CDR1 SGHVS, CDR2 FNYEAQ. With 5 bases clipped from V and 4 bases from J, the junction kept 4 bases outside the gene matches.

This clonotype appeared a few times. The J gene is TRBJ2-5, the V gene TRBV6-5; no firm D call. CDR1 MNHEY and CDR2 SVGAGI come from the germline V gene. The CDR3 is 11 residues long. V was clipped by 8 bases and J by 5 bases, with 9 bases between them. As DNA, the CDR3 is TGTGCCAGCGAAGGGTCGGAGACCCAGTACTTC. Protein: CASEGSETQYF.

This clonotype came up a few times. The V and J genes are TRBV20-1 and TRBJ2-2; no firm D call. The V gene's germline CDR1 is DFQATT and CDR2 SNEGSKA (reference sequence). Trimming shortened V by 0 bases and J by 0 bases, and 8 bases separated the two germline ends. This CDR3 contains 15 residues. CDR3 in amino acids: CSARDMATNTGELFF. DNA of the CDR3: TGCAGTGCTAGAGATATGGCTACGAACACCGGGGAGCTGTTTTTT.

This clonotype was seen more than once but under ten times. The rearrangement joins TRBV6-5 to TRBJ2-5, with 9 bases that match TRBD1. V trimming: 4 bases; J trimming: 5 bases; junction bases outside the gene matches: 2. The CDR3 loop spans 13 amino acids. In germline, CDR1 is MNHEY, CDR2 SVGAGI. The CDR3 coding sequence is TGTGCCAGCAGTTTGGGACAGGGCGAGACCCAGTACTTC. The encoded protein is CASSLGQGETQYF.

The CDR3 DNA reads TGTGCCAGCAGCTTGGGGGACTGGGATGAGCAGTTCTTC. It encodes CASSLGDWDEQFF. V usage is TRBV7-6 and J usage is TRBJ2-1; D is possibly TRBD2 (6 bases). Trimming took off 3 bases at V and 8 bases at J, with 11 bases between the two ends. CDR1 is SGHVS, CDR2 FNYEAQ, per germline. The CDR3 has 13 residues.